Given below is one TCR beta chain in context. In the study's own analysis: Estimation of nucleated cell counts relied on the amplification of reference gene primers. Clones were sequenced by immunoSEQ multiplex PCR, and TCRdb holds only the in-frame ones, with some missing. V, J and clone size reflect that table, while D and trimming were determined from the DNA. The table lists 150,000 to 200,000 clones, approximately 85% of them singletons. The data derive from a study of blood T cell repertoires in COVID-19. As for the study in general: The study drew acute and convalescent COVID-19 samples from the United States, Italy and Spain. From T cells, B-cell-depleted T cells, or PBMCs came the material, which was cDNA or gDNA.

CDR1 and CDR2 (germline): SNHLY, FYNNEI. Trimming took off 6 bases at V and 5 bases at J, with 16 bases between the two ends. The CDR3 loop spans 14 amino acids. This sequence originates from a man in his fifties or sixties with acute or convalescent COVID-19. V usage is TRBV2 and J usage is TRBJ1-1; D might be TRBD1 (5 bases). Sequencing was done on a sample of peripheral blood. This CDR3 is CASRRDGSGTEAFF. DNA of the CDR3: TGTGCCAGCAGGCGGGACGGGAGTGGGACTGAAGCTTTCTTT.